The rows below give T cell receptor beta chains drawn from one sample of a study of radiation and T cells in renal cell carcinoma. The assay was immunoSEQ multiplex PCR, and TCRdb's table has in-frame clones only and misses some. The sample contains about 170,000 clones, about nine tenths of which appear only once. Sequences were derived from blood, sampled from a patient whose treatment included radiotherapy and nephrectomy. The receptors originated from a woman aged 50 to 60 with renal cell carcinoma. The CDR3 runs from the conserved cysteine through the conserved F or W. Fields, in order: V gene, J gene, clone size, D gene, CDR3 protein, CDR3 DNA. D genes are given only for firm matches. Size is omitted from some rows. Given values are once, few, many or a class for expanded clones.

v_call: TRBV2; j_call: TRBJ1-2; clone_size: NA; d_call: NA; cdr3_aa: CASSVLPSGIYGYTF; cdr3_nt: TGTGCCAGCAGTGTCCTCCCTTCCGGGATCTATGGCTACACCTTC
v_call: TRBV9; j_call: TRBJ1-1; clone_size: NA; d_call: NA; cdr3_aa: CASSVVTGGTEAFF; cdr3_nt: TGTGCCAGCAGCGTAGTCACCGGGGGGACTGAAGCTTTCTTT
v_call: TRBV2; j_call: TRBJ2-6; clone_size: NA; d_call: NA; cdr3_aa: CASSEGSSGANVLTF; cdr3_nt: TGTGCCAGCAGTGAAGGGTCCTCTGGGGCCAACGTCCTGACTTTC
v_call: TRBV19; j_call: TRBJ1-4; clone_size: NA; d_call: NA; cdr3_aa: CATSSRGGSNEKLFF; cdr3_nt: TGTGCCACCTCCTCACGGGGGGGCTCTAATGAAAAACTGTTTTTT
v_call: TRBV10-2; j_call: TRBJ1-2; clone_size: once; d_call: NA; cdr3_aa: CASSEGGSGHTF; cdr3_nt: TGCGCCAGCAGTGAAGGCGGTAGCGGGCACACCTTC
v_call: TRBV6-6; j_call: TRBJ1-2; clone_size: NA; d_call: TRBD1; cdr3_aa: CASSYYRGGYTF; cdr3_nt: TGTGCCAGCAGTTACTACAGGGGTGGCTACACCTTC
v_call: TRBV28; j_call: TRBJ2-7; clone_size: NA; d_call: TRBD1; cdr3_aa: CASSLMGQGIEQYF; cdr3_nt: TGTGCCAGCAGTTTAATGGGACAGGGTATAGAGCAGTACTTC
v_call: TRBV6-1; j_call: TRBJ1-1; clone_size: NA; d_call: NA; cdr3_aa: CASRGEWNTEAFF; cdr3_nt: TGTGCCAGTAGAGGGGAGTGGAACACTGAAGCTTTCTTT
v_call: TRBV6-5; j_call: TRBJ1-1; clone_size: NA; d_call: NA; cdr3_aa: CASSPREGVTEAFF; cdr3_nt: TGTGCCAGCAGCCCGAGGGAGGGGGTTACTGAAGCTTTCTTT
v_call: TRBV30; j_call: TRBJ1-2; clone_size: few; d_call: TRBD1; cdr3_aa: CAWSAGQGRGYTF; cdr3_nt: TGTGCCTGGAGTGCCGGACAGGGGAGAGGCTACACCTTC
v_call: TRBV7-2; j_call: TRBJ2-7; clone_size: NA; d_call: NA; cdr3_aa: CASSLAPQTYEQYF; cdr3_nt: TGTGCCAGCAGCTTAGCTCCACAGACCTACGAGCAGTACTTC
v_call: TRBV6-1; j_call: TRBJ2-7; clone_size: NA; d_call: NA; cdr3_aa: CASSETDLAYEQYF; cdr3_nt: TGTGCCAGCAGTGAGACGGATCTGGCCTACGAGCAGTACTTC
v_call: TRBV25-1; j_call: TRBJ1-1; clone_size: NA; d_call: NA; cdr3_aa: CASTAGARAEAFF; cdr3_nt: TGTGCCAGCACGGCGGGCGCTAGGGCTGAAGCTTTCTTT
v_call: TRBV18; j_call: TRBJ1-5; clone_size: NA; d_call: TRBD1; cdr3_aa: CASSRTGDNQPQHF; cdr3_nt: TGTGCCAGCTCACGGACAGGGGATAATCAGCCCCAGCATTTT
v_call: TRBV29-1; j_call: TRBJ1-3; clone_size: NA; d_call: NA; cdr3_aa: CSVVLFGQGNSGNTIYF; cdr3_nt: TGCAGCGTTGTTCTTTTCGGGCAGGGAAACTCTGGAAACACCATATATTTT
v_call: TRBV18; j_call: TRBJ1-1; clone_size: few; d_call: TRBD1; cdr3_aa: CASSPFGTGGSEAFF; cdr3_nt: TGTGCCAGCTCACCTTTTGGGACAGGGGGGAGTGAAGCTTTCTTT
v_call: TRBV5-1; j_call: TRBJ2-7; clone_size: NA; d_call: NA; cdr3_aa: CASRKGAVGSYEQYF; cdr3_nt: TGCGCCAGCAGAAAAGGGGCTGTGGGCTCCTACGAGCAGTACTTC
v_call: TRBV7-3; j_call: TRBJ2-3; clone_size: NA; d_call: NA; cdr3_aa: CASSTSTATFSTDTQYF; cdr3_nt: TGTGCCAGCAGCACTTCGACAGCAACCTTTAGCACAGATACGCAGTATTTT
v_call: TRBV19; j_call: TRBJ2-2; clone_size: NA; d_call: TRBD1; cdr3_aa: CASTSDRAPSSTGELFF; cdr3_nt: TGTGCCAGTACCTCGGACAGGGCGCCCTCGAGCACCGGGGAGCTGTTTTTT
v_call: TRBV19; j_call: TRBJ1-1; clone_size: NA; d_call: NA; cdr3_aa: CASSAGSTGNTEAFF; cdr3_nt: TGTGCCAGTAGTGCCGGCTCGACAGGGAACACTGAAGCTTTCTTT
v_call: TRBV2; j_call: TRBJ1-2; clone_size: NA; d_call: NA; cdr3_aa: CASRTGGLTNYGYTF; cdr3_nt: TGTGCCAGCAGGACGGGGGGGCTTACTAACTATGGCTACACCTTC
v_call: TRBV5-1; j_call: TRBJ2-7; clone_size: NA; d_call: TRBD1; cdr3_aa: CASTLTPGQGSEYF; cdr3_nt: TGCGCCAGCACGCTGACTCCGGGACAGGGTTCGGAGTACTTC
v_call: TRBV9; j_call: TRBJ2-7; clone_size: once; d_call: NA; cdr3_aa: CASSLQGTYEQYF; cdr3_nt: TGTGCCAGCAGCCTGCAGGGAACCTACGAGCAGTACTTC
v_call: TRBV6-5; j_call: TRBJ2-3; clone_size: NA; d_call: NA; cdr3_aa: CASSSTAGYTQYF; cdr3_nt: TGTGCCAGCAGTTCCACCGCAGGGTATACGCAGTATTTT
v_call: TRBV5-1; j_call: TRBJ1-4; clone_size: NA; d_call: NA; cdr3_aa: CASQGSSGSTNEKLFF; cdr3_nt: TGCGCCAGCCAGGGTTCTTCTGGTTCAACTAATGAAAAACTGTTTTTT
v_call: TRBV19; j_call: TRBJ1-4; clone_size: NA; d_call: NA; cdr3_aa: CASSMGGVEKLFF; cdr3_nt: TGTGCCAGTAGTATGGGAGGAGTTGAAAAACTGTTTTTT
v_call: TRBV7-3; j_call: TRBJ2-2; clone_size: NA; d_call: NA; cdr3_aa: CASSFLAGASNTGELFF; cdr3_nt: TGTGCCAGCAGCTTTCTTGCGGGGGCCTCGAACACCGGGGAGCTGTTTTTT
v_call: TRBV27; j_call: TRBJ1-2; clone_size: once; d_call: NA; cdr3_aa: CASAQGREAFYGYTF; cdr3_nt: TGTGCCAGCGCTCAGGGCAGGGAAGCCTTCTATGGCTACACCTTC
v_call: TRBV7-6; j_call: TRBJ1-4; clone_size: NA; d_call: TRBD1; cdr3_aa: CASSQGGGNEKLFF; cdr3_nt: TGTGCCAGCAGCCAAGGGGGCGGGAATGAAAAACTGTTTTTT
v_call: TRBV5-8; j_call: TRBJ1-5; clone_size: NA; d_call: NA; cdr3_aa: CASSLGRDQPQHF; cdr3_nt: TGTGCCAGCAGCTTAGGACGGGATCAGCCCCAGCATTTT
v_call: TRBV7-2; j_call: TRBJ1-4; clone_size: NA; d_call: NA; cdr3_aa: CASSWSQEKLFF; cdr3_nt: TGTGCCAGCAGTTGGTCACAGGAAAAACTGTTTTTT
v_call: TRBV19; j_call: TRBJ1-6; clone_size: NA; d_call: NA; cdr3_aa: CASSSRGESYNSPLHF; cdr3_nt: TGTGCCAGTAGTTCGAGGGGTGAGTCCTATAATTCACCCCTCCACTTT
v_call: TRBV19; j_call: TRBJ2-5; clone_size: NA; d_call: TRBD2; cdr3_aa: CASSIAPSLAGGEIQTQYF; cdr3_nt: TGTGCCAGTAGTATAGCGCCGTCACTAGCGGGGGGCGAGATTCAGACCCAGTACTTC
v_call: TRBV7-2; j_call: TRBJ2-6; clone_size: NA; d_call: NA; cdr3_aa: CASSLALSSGANVLTF; cdr3_nt: TGTGCCAGCAGCTTAGCTCTGAGCTCTGGGGCCAACGTCCTGACTTTC
v_call: TRBV7-2; j_call: TRBJ2-3; clone_size: NA; d_call: TRBD2; cdr3_aa: CASSLARSGGGALSDTQYF; cdr3_nt: TGTGCCAGCAGCTTAGCGCGATCGGGCGGGGGGGCCTTATCGGATACGCAGTATTTT
v_call: TRBV7-6; j_call: TRBJ1-1; clone_size: NA; d_call: NA; cdr3_aa: CASSHKRGAEAFF; cdr3_nt: TGTGCCAGCAGTCATAAAAGGGGGGCTGAAGCTTTCTTT
v_call: TRBV2; j_call: TRBJ1-1; clone_size: few; d_call: TRBD1; cdr3_aa: CASGSRGKGTEAFF; cdr3_nt: TGTGCCAGCGGTTCCAGGGGGAAGGGAACTGAAGCTTTCTTT
v_call: TRBV11-1; j_call: TRBJ2-7; clone_size: NA; d_call: NA; cdr3_aa: CASSVGGPTSYEQYF; cdr3_nt: TGTGCCAGCAGTGTGGGGGGGCCTACCTCCTACGAGCAGTACTTC
v_call: TRBV7-2; j_call: TRBJ2-4; clone_size: NA; d_call: NA; cdr3_aa: CASSSTGWNIQYF; cdr3_nt: TGTGCCAGCAGCTCTACAGGGTGGAACATTCAGTACTTC
v_call: TRBV5-8; j_call: TRBJ2-7; clone_size: NA; d_call: NA; cdr3_aa: CASSSGHRSSYEQYF; cdr3_nt: TGTGCCAGCAGCTCGGGACACCGGAGCTCCTACGAGCAGTACTTC
v_call: TRBV19; j_call: TRBJ1-1; clone_size: NA; d_call: NA; cdr3_aa: CASSLGWLNTEAFF; cdr3_nt: TGTGCCAGTAGTCTAGGATGGTTGAACACTGAAGCTTTCTTT
v_call: TRBV5-1; j_call: TRBJ1-3; clone_size: NA; d_call: NA; cdr3_aa: CASSPRGTGNTIYF; cdr3_nt: TGCGCCAGCAGCCCCCGGGGGACTGGAAACACCATATATTTT
v_call: TRBV2; j_call: TRBJ2-1; clone_size: NA; d_call: NA; cdr3_aa: CASSDRQANEQFF; cdr3_nt: TGTGCCAGCAGTGACAGGCAAGCGAATGAGCAGTTCTTC
v_call: TRBV6-1; j_call: TRBJ1-4; clone_size: NA; d_call: NA; cdr3_aa: CASSGVWGGLTNEKLFF; cdr3_nt: TGTGCCAGCAGTGGAGTCTGGGGGGGGCTGACTAATGAAAAACTGTTTTTT
v_call: TRBV11-2; j_call: TRBJ1-2; clone_size: NA; d_call: NA; cdr3_aa: CASSLGFDSYYGYTF; cdr3_nt: TGTGCCAGCAGCTTAGGGTTCGACAGCTACTATGGCTACACCTTC
v_call: TRBV29-1; j_call: TRBJ2-5; clone_size: once; d_call: NA; cdr3_aa: CSVDGGRQETQYF; cdr3_nt: TGCAGCGTTGATGGGGGGCGTCAAGAGACCCAGTACTTC
v_call: TRBV28; j_call: TRBJ2-1; clone_size: NA; d_call: NA; cdr3_aa: CASTGQLSYNEQFF; cdr3_nt: TGTGCCAGCACGGGGCAGCTCTCCTACAATGAGCAGTTCTTC
v_call: TRBV2; j_call: TRBJ1-1; clone_size: once; d_call: NA; cdr3_aa: CASNRGRNTEAFF; cdr3_nt: TGTGCCAGCAACCGGGGGCGGAACACTGAAGCTTTCTTT
v_call: TRBV7-2; j_call: TRBJ1-4; clone_size: NA; d_call: NA; cdr3_aa: CASSLVVNEKLFF; cdr3_nt: TGTGCCAGCAGCTTAGTAGTTAATGAAAAACTGTTTTTT
v_call: TRBV11-3; j_call: TRBJ2-2; clone_size: NA; d_call: NA; cdr3_aa: CASSLGGFTGELFF; cdr3_nt: TGTGCCAGCAGCTTAGGGGGGTTCACCGGGGAGCTGTTTTTT
v_call: TRBV7-2; j_call: TRBJ2-3; clone_size: NA; d_call: TRBD2; cdr3_aa: CASSRSSGSTDTQYF; cdr3_nt: TGTGCCAGCAGCCGTTCTAGCGGAAGCACAGATACGCAGTATTTT
v_call: TRBV4-3; j_call: TRBJ2-1; clone_size: NA; d_call: TRBD2; cdr3_aa: CASSQDASGVYNEQFF; cdr3_nt: TGCGCCAGCAGCCAAGACGCCAGCGGGGTGTACAATGAGCAGTTCTTC